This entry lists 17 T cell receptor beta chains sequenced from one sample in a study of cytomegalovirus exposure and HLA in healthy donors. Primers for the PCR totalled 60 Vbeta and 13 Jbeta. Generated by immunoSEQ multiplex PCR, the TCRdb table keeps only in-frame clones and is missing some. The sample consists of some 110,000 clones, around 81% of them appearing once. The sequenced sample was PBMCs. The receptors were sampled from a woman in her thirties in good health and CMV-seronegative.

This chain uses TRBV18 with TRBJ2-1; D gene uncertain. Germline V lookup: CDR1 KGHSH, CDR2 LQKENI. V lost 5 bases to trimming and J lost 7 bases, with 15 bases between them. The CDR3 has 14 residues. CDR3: CASSGSGGLNEQFF. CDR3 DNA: TGTGCCAGCTCAGGGTCAGGTGGCTTGAATGAGCAGTTCTTC. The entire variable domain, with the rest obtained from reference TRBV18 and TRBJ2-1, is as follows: NAGVMQNPRHLVRRRGQEARLRCSPMKGHSHVYWYRQLPEEGLKFMVYLQKENIIDESGMPKERFSAEFPKEGPSILRIQQVVRGDSAAYFCASSGSGGLNEQFFGPGTRLTVL.

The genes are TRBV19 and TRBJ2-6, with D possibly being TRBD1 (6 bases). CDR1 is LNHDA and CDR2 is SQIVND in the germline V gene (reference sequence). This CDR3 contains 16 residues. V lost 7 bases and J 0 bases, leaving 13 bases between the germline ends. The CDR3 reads CASMGAIRSGANVLTF. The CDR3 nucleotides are TGTGCCAGTATGGGGGCTATACGCTCTGGGGCCAACGTCCTGACTTTC.

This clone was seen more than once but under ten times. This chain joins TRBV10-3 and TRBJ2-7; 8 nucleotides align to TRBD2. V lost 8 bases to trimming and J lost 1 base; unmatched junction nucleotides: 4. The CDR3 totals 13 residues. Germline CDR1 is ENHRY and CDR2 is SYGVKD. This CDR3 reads CAIRGRLSYEQYF. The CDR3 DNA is TGTGCCATCCGCGGGAGGTTGTCCTACGAGCAGTACTTC.

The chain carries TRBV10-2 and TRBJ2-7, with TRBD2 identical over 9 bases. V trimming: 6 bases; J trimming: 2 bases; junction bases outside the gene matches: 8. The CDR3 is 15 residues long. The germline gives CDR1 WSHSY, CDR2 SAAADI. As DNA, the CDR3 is TGCGCCAGCAGGATAAAGACTAGCGGCACCTACGAGCAGTACTTC. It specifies CASRIKTSGTYEQYF.

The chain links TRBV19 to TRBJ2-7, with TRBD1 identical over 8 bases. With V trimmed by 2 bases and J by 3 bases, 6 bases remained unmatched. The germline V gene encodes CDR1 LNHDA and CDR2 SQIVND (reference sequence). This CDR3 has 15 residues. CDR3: CASSIQGATRYEQYF. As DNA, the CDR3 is TGTGCCAGTAGTATACAGGGGGCTACCCGCTACGAGCAGTACTTC. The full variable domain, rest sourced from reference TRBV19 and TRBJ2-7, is DGGITQSPKYLFRKEGQNVTLSCEQNLNHDAMYWYRQDPGQGLRLIYYSQIVNDFQKGDIAEGYSVSREKKESFPLTVTSAQKNPTAFYLCASSIQGATRYEQYFGPGTRLTVT.

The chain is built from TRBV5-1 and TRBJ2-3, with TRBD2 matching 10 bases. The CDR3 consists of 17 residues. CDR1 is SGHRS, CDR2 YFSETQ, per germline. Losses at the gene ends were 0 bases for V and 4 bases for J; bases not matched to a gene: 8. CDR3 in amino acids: CASSLAPRTSGADTQYF. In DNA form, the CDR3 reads TGCGCCAGCAGCTTGGCTCCAAGGACTAGCGGTGCAGATACGCAGTATTTT.

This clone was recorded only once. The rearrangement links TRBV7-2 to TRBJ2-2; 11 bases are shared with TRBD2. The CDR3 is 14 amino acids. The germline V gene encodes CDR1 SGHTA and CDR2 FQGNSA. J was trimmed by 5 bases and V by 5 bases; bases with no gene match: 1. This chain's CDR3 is CASSRTSGTGELFF. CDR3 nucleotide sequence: TGTGCCAGCAGCCGGACTAGCGGGACCGGGGAGCTGTTTTTT.

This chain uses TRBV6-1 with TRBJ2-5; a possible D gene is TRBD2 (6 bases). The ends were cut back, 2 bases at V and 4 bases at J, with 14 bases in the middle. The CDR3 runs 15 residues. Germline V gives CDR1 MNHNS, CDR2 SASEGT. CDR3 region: CASSEMGRAGETQYF. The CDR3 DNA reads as TGTGCCAGCAGTGAAATGGGTCGAGCGGGAGAGACCCAGTACTTC.

This CDR3 reads CASSRDGTGGPDTQYF. The CDR3 nucleotides read TGTGCCAGCAGCAGAGACGGGACAGGGGGCCCAGATACGCAGTATTTT. The chain links TRBV11-2 to TRBJ2-3; 12 nucleotides align to TRBD1. In germline, CDR1 is SGHAT, CDR2 FQNNGV. This CDR3 has 16 residues. The junction had 7 bases not matched to a gene; V was cut back by 5 bases and J by 4 bases.

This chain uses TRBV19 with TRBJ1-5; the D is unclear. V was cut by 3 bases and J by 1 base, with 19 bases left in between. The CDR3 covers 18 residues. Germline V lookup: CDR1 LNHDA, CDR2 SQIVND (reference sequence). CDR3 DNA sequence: TGTGCCAGTAGTATGGGGAGGAGTGGATTTACGAGCAATCAGCCCCAGCATTTT. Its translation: CASSMGRSGFTSNQPQHF.

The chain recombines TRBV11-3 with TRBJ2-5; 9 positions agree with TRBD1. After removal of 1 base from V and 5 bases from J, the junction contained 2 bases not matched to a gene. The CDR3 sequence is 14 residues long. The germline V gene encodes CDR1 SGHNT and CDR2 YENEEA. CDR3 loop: CASSLGQGGETQYF. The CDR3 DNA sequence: TGTGCCAGCAGCTTAGGACAGGGGGGGGAGACCCAGTACTTC.

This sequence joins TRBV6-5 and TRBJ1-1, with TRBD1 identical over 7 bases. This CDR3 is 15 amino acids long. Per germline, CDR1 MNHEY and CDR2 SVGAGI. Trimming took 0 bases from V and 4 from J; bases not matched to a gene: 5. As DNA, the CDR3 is TGTGCCAGCAGTTACTCGACGTCAGGGGGCACTGAAGCTTTCTTT. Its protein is CASSYSTSGGTEAFF.

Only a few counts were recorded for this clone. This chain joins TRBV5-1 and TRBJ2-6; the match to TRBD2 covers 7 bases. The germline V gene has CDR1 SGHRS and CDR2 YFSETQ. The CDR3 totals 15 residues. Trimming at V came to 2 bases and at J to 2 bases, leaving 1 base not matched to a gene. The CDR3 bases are TGCGCCAGCAGCTTCGGACTAGCTGGGGCCAACGTCCTGACTTTC. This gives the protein CASSFGLAGANVLTF. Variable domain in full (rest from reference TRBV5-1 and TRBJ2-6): KAGVTQTPRYLIKTRGQQVTLSCSPISGHRSVSWYQQTPGQGLQFLFEYFSETQRNKGNFPGRFSGRQFSNSRSEMNVSTLELGDSALYLCASSFGLAGANVLTFGAGSRLTVL.

CDR3 DNA sequence: TGCGCCAGCAGCCTCTTGGTCCGGGAGGGGGACGAGCAGTACTTC. Translating it yields CASSLLVREGDEQYF. This chain joins TRBV4-1 and TRBJ2-7; TRBD2 matches at 8 bases. The ends lost 4 bases at V and 5 bases at J; junction bases unmatched: 10. CDR3 length equals 15 residues. Germline CDR1 MGHRA, CDR2 YSYEKL.

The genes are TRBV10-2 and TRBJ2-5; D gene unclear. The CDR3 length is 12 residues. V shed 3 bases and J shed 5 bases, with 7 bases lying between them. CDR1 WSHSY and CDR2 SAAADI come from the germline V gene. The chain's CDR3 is CASSDTEETQYF. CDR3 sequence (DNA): TGCGCCAGCAGTGACACTGAGGAGACCCAGTACTTC.

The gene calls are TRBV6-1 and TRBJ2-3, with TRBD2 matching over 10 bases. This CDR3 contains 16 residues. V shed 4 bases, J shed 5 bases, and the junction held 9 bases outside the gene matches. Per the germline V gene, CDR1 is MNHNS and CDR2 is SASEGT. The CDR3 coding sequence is TGTGCCAGCAGTGGACCAAGCGGGAGGGCCGGAGATACGCAGTATTTT. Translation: CASSGPSGRAGDTQYF.

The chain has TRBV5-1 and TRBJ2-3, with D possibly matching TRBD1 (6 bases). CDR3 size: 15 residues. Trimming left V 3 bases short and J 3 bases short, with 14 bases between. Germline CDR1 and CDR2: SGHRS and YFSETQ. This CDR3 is CASSSKNRETDTQYF. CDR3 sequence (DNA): TGCGCCAGCAGCTCAAAGAACAGGGAAACAGATACGCAGTATTTT.